This T cell receptor (beta chain) derives from a study of OX40 agonist ivuxolimab in advanced cancers. This table comes from immunoSEQ multiplex PCR, and its TCRdb copy is limited to in-frame clones, with some not included. The table records 13,000 or so clones, roughly three quarters of them present only once. Germline V lookup: CDR1 SEHNR, CDR2 FQNEAQ (reference sequence). The V segment lost 5 bases and the J segment 8 bases; nucleotides outside the gene matches: 7. The CDR3 contains 14 residues. Specimen: CD4+ or CD8+ T cells sorted from blood, collected in a trial of the OX40 agonist ivuxolimab. This TCR came from an adult with an advanced solid tumor such as melanoma, head and neck, liver or kidney cancer. V is TRBV7-9 and J is TRBJ1-4; TRBD1 aligns across 8 bases. The DNA of the CDR3 is TGTGCCAGCAGCCGAGGACAGGGTGAAGAAAAACTGTTTTTT. Translated: CASSRGQGEEKLFF.